This T cell receptor (beta chain) was observed in a study of CD8+CD57+ T cells in acquired aplastic anemia. Study-level information: Sorted CD4+ plus CD8+ cells gave DNA averaging 3.2 ug. Study-wide findings and caveats: CD8+ Simpson's diversity in patients was not significantly different from that in controls. Patients and controls had in common 25 to 35 CD8+ CDR3 sequences.

Genomic DNA templated the TCR beta VDJ and CDR3 profiling. A single record per CDR3 protein comes from TCRdb applying MiXCR to the reads. The sample consists of about 200,000 distinct CDR3 sequences, 65% of them appearing once. Turning to this clonotype: Its specificity is unknown.

Previously, flow cytometry had revealed CD8+CD57+ cell expansion in the patients chosen for sequencing. The CDR3 has 18 amino acids. J lost 1 base, V lost 1 base, and 9 bases had no gene match. The germline V gene has CDR1 SGHKS and CDR2 YYEKEE (reference sequence). The sample consisted of sorted CD4+, CD8+, or CD8+CD57+ T cells (not recorded which) from PBMCs. The origin of this receptor is a human donor with aplastic anemia. The gene calls are TRBV5-5 and TRBJ2-5; the match to TRBD2 covers 11 bases. The CDR3 DNA reads TGTGCCAGCAGCTTGTGGGCTAGCGGGGGGTTCGCCCAAGAGACCCAGTACTTC. It translates to CASSLWASGGFAQETQYF.